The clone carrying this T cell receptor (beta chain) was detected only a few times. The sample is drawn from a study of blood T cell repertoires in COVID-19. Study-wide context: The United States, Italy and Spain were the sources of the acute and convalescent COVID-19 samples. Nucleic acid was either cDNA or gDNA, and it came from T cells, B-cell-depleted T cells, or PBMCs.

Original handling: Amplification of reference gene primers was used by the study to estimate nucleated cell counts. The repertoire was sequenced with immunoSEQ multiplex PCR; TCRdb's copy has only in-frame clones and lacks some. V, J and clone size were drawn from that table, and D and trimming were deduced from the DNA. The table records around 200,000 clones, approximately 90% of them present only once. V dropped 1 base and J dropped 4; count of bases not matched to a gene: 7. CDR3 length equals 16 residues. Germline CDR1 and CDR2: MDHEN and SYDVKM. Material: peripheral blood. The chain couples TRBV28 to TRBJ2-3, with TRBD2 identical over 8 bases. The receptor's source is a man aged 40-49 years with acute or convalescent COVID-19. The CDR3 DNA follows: TGTGCCAGCAGTTTATTGGCGGGAGGAGGGTCAGATACGCAGTATTTT. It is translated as CASSLLAGGGSDTQYF.